This T cell receptor (beta chain) was profiled in a study of shared clonotypes between healthy human individuals. Study as a whole: Serving as donors were a couple of women and three men, whose ages spanned 18 to 49.

From germline, CDR1 is MNHNS and CDR2 SASEGT. Trimming took off 2 bases at V and 13 bases at J, with 23 bases between the two ends. The CDR3 is made up of 15 amino acids. TCRdb keeps only in-frame clones here, not all; method: immunoSEQ multiplex PCR. The data hold 1 million to 1.3 million clones, with more than 75% observed a single time. Whole-study findings and limits: Across subsets, estimated richness was generally greater for naive than for memory populations. Some naive CD4 clonotypes, roughly 5%, turned up in common across four donors. It was only blood that was sampled, and tissue repertoires likely differ.

As concerns this clone: The antigen is undetermined.

The sequence came from a man in his late teens or twenties in good health. Some clones in this sample may be carry-over from other donors' samples. The chain uses TRBV6-1 and TRBJ1-2, with D possibly matching TRBD1 (5 bases). What was sequenced was memory CD4+ T cells from PBMCs. Subset specified: CD45RA-negative fraction. CDR3 region: CASSERATGASAGTF. The CDR3 DNA reads as TGTGCCAGCAGTGAACGGGCGACTGGGGCTAGTGCGGGCACCTTC.